Shown below are 21 T cell receptor beta chains from a single sample sequenced in a study of T cells in localized non-small cell lung cancer. The table came from immunoSEQ multiplex PCR; TCRdb's copy has only in-frame clones and leaves some out. Among 45,000 to 55,000 clones listed, approximately 90% were seen once. The source was peripheral blood, collected before any cancer treatment. The origin of the receptors is a male donor aged 60 or over with stage III squamous cell lung carcinoma.

The CDR3 region has the DNA TGTGCCAGCAGTCCGGATTTTAACTATGGCTACACCTTC. Protein sequence: CASSPDFNYGYTF. The chain combines TRBV28 with TRBJ1-2; D gene unclear. Per the germline V gene, CDR1 is MDHEN and CDR2 is SYDVKM. CDR3 length: 13 amino acids. V lost 5 bases and J 1 base, leaving 8 bases between the germline ends.

This clone appeared once. The V call is TRBV6-6, the J call TRBJ1-1; D may be TRBD1 (6 bases). The germline V gene encodes CDR1 MNHNY and CDR2 SVGAGI (reference sequence). V lost 0 bases and J lost 6, with 14 bases in between. The CDR3 contains 15 residues. CDR3: CASSYSSDSAPEAFF. CDR3 nucleotide sequence: TGTGCCAGCAGTTACTCGTCGGACAGTGCGCCTGAAGCTTTCTTT.

The rearrangement joins TRBV9 to TRBJ2-3, with TRBD2 identical over 10 bases. The CDR3 totals 16 residues. The V gene's germline CDR1 is SGDLS and CDR2 YYNGEE. After removal of 1 base from V and 1 base from J, the junction contained 3 bases not matched to a gene. Here the CDR3 DNA reads TGTGCCAGCAGCGTACTAGCGGGGGTAGGCACAGATACGCAGTATTTT. It encodes CASSVLAGVGTDTQYF.

The chain uses TRBV19 and TRBJ1-1; TRBD1 matches at 7 bases. J was trimmed by 10 bases and V by 3 bases; bases with no gene match: 8. Germline V gene lookup returns CDR1 LNHDA and CDR2 SQIVND (reference sequence). The CDR3 is 13 residues long. Here the CDR3 reads CASSILQGTGAFF. The CDR3 DNA reads as TGTGCCAGTAGTATCTTACAGGGGACGGGAGCTTTCTTT.

V usage is TRBV6-5 and J usage is TRBJ2-3; D gene ambiguous. Germline V gene data show CDR1 as MNHEY and CDR2 as SVGAGI. This CDR3 has 14 amino acids. The V and J ends lost 0 bases and 1 base respectively, with 5 bases between them. DNA of the CDR3: TGTGCCAGCAGTTACTCCCAGGGCACAGATACGCAGTATTTT. It codes for CASSYSQGTDTQYF.

The chain links TRBV21-1 to TRBJ2-3; TRBD2 is the table's D call, not checked against the DNA. TRBV21-1 represents a pseudogene. There are 15 residues in the CDR3. CDR3 sequence (DNA): TGTGCCAGCGAAAAAGTGGCGGGGAGAACAGATACGCAGTATTTT. Translated, it gives CASEKVAGRTDTQYF.

This clone was seen just once. This chain connects TRBV27 to TRBJ1-2; D gene uncertain. Germline CDR1 reads MNHEY; CDR2 reads SMNVEV (reference sequence). The CDR3 length is 14 residues. V was pared by 2 bases and J by 3 bases, with 10 bases between. The CDR3 sequence: CASSLRPVDYGYTF. The CDR3 nucleotides are TGTGCCAGCAGTTTAAGACCGGTGGACTATGGCTACACCTTC.

The chain combines TRBV5-1 with TRBJ2-2; D remains unclear. V lost 5 bases, J lost 4 bases, and 9 bases lay in between. The CDR3 loop spans 13 amino acids. The germline CDR1 and CDR2 sequences are SGHRS and YFSETQ. The CDR3 loop is CASSLNPTGELFF. The DNA for the CDR3 is TGCGCCAGCAGTTTGAACCCCACCGGGGAGCTGTTTTTT.

The CDR3 DNA sequence: TGTGCCAGTAGGCTGCCGACCGGGGAGCTGTTTTTT. It yields the protein CASRLPTGELFF. V gene TRBV19 combines with J gene TRBJ2-2; the D is unclear. The germline V and J ends were trimmed by 6 bases and 5 bases, with 7 bases remaining between them. Germline V gene lookup returns CDR1 LNHDA and CDR2 SQIVND (reference sequence). CDR3 length equals 12 residues.

CDR3 in amino acids: CASSVGRVLADTQYF. The CDR3 coding sequence is TGTGCCAGCAGCGTAGGGAGGGTACTCGCTGATACGCAGTATTTT. The rearrangement links TRBV9 to TRBJ2-3, with a weak D call TRBD2 (6 bases). The CDR3 has 15 residues. With 0 bases removed from V and 6 bases from J, the gap between germline ends came to 14 bases. Germline V gene lookup returns CDR1 SGDLS and CDR2 YYNGEE.

This clone was seen a single time. This chain links TRBV5-8 with TRBJ2-5, with TRBD1 identical over 7 bases. CDR3 length equals 14 residues. Germline V gene lookup returns CDR1 SGHTS and CDR2 YDEGEE. V lost 3 bases and J lost 1; bases outside the gene matches: 3. CDR3 protein: CASSSRDSQETQYF. In nucleotides, the CDR3 is TGTGCCAGCAGCTCCCGGGACAGCCAAGAGACCCAGTACTTC.

The chain is built from TRBV28 and TRBJ2-7; D gene unclear. The CDR3 consists of 13 residues. The germline CDR1 and CDR2 sequences are MDHEN and SYDVKM. V was clipped by 2 bases and J by 0 bases, with 5 bases between them. CDR3 sequence: CASSLGYSYEQYF. Written as DNA, the CDR3 is TGTGCCAGCAGTTTAGGGTACTCCTACGAGCAGTACTTC.

The CDR3 DNA reads as TGCGCCAGCAGCTTGTCCCCTAGCGGGAGTTTGGGCGAGCAGTTCTTC. Its protein product is CASSLSPSGSLGEQFF. The chain carries TRBV5-1 and TRBJ2-1, with TRBD2 matching over 10 bases. Unmatched junction bases numbered 11, after V lost 1 base and J lost 10 bases. This CDR3 contains 16 residues. CDR1 is SGHRS and CDR2 is YFSETQ in the germline V gene.

The chain couples TRBV2 to TRBJ2-2, with D perhaps matching TRBD1 (5 bases). The CDR3 contains 14 residues. The germline V gene encodes CDR1 SNHLY and CDR2 FYNNEI. The V and J ends lost 2 bases and 7 bases respectively, with 11 bases between them. The CDR3 region is CASSENGAVGELFF. CDR3 DNA: TGTGCCAGCAGTGAAAATGGGGCCGTCGGGGAGCTGTTTTTT. The whole variable domain, remainder taken from reference TRBV2 and TRBJ2-2, is EPEVTQTPSHQVTQMGQEVILRCVPISNHLYFYWYRQILGQKVEFLVSFYNNEISEKSEIFDDQFSVERPDGSNFTLKIRSTKLEDSAMYFCASSENGAVGELFFGEGSRLTVL.

Only a few counts were recorded for this clone. The chain recombines TRBV2 with TRBJ1-6; D might be TRBD1 (6 bases). Germline assignment: CDR1 SNHLY and CDR2 FYNNEI. The CDR3 spans 16 residues. The ends were cut back, 0 bases at V and 6 bases at J, with 12 bases in the middle. The CDR3 region has the DNA TGTGCCAGCAGTGAAGCGAGGCAGGGGACTAATTCACCCCTCCACTTT. Translation: CASSEARQGTNSPLHF. Based on the CDR3 plus reference TRBV2 and TRBJ1-6, the full variable domain is EPEVTQTPSHQVTQMGQEVILRCVPISNHLYFYWYRQILGQKVEFLVSFYNNEISEKSEIFDDQFSVERPDGSNFTLKIRSTKLEDSAMYFCASSEARQGTNSPLHFGNGTRLTVT.

CDR3 nucleotide sequence: TGTGCCAGCAGCCAAGAGATCCTTATATCCTACAATGAGCAGTTCTTC. Encoded protein: CASSQEILISYNEQFF. The chain joins TRBV4-2 to TRBJ2-1; D call uncertain. V lost 0 bases to trimming and J lost 1 base, with 10 bases between them. CDR3 length equals 16 residues. CDR1 and CDR2 (germline): LGHNA, YNFKEQ.

V and J are TRBV10-3 and TRBJ2-3; 8 bases line up with TRBD2. Trimming cost V 4 bases and J 5 bases; bases outside gene matches: 8. The CDR3 spans 15 residues. Per germline, CDR1 ENHRY and CDR2 SYGVKD. The CDR3 sequence: CAISAAGGAGDTQYF. The CDR3 region has the DNA TGTGCCATCAGTGCGGCGGGGGGCGCAGGAGATACGCAGTATTTT.

V and J are TRBV6-1 and TRBJ2-7; unclear D gene. Germline loops: CDR1 MNHNS, CDR2 SASEGT. The CDR3 contains 16 residues. Trimming cost V 2 bases and J 1 base, with 15 bases left between them. The CDR3 protein is CASSESLWAGSYEQYF. CDR3 nucleotide sequence: TGTGCCAGCAGTGAAAGTCTGTGGGCAGGTTCCTACGAGCAGTACTTC.

A few counts support this clone. This rearrangement joins TRBV5-3 to TRBJ2-1; 9 bases are a match to TRBD1. TRBV5-3 is an open reading frame, and its role is uncertain. The V segment lost 8 bases and the J segment 3 bases; nucleotides outside the gene matches: 6. CDR3 length equals 14 residues. Here the CDR3 DNA reads TGTGCCAGCAGCAAGGGACAGGGCTACAATGAGCAGTTCTTC. Protein sequence: CASSKGQGYNEQFF.

This rearrangement joins TRBV5-8 to TRBJ2-2, with D unresolved. V was clipped by 4 bases and J by 6 bases, with 10 bases between them. This CDR3 spans 13 amino acids. From germline, CDR1 is SGHTS and CDR2 YDEGEE. CDR3 sequence reads: CASSGDFAGELFF. The CDR3 region has the DNA TGTGCCAGCAGCGGGGATTTCGCCGGGGAGCTGTTTTTT.

V and J are TRBV27 and TRBJ2-7, with 14 bases that match TRBD2. This CDR3 contains 18 residues. CDR1 is MNHEY and CDR2 is SMNVEV in the germline V gene (reference sequence). V shed 4 bases and J 5 bases; nucleotides not matched to a gene: 13. The CDR3 DNA reads as TGTGCCAGCAGTTCCACGACTAGCGGGAGGGCCCTCGGAAACGAGCAGTACTTC. Translation gives CASSSTTSGRALGNEQYF.